This TCR beta chain was profiled in a study of blood T cell repertoires in COVID-19. Across the whole study: The origin of the acute and convalescent COVID-19 samples was the United States, Italy and Spain.

The CDR3 has 16 amino acids. Germline CDR1 SGHRS, CDR2 YFSETQ. Trimming cost V 0 bases and J 6 bases; bases outside gene matches: 6. Assay: immunoSEQ multiplex PCR; the TCRdb copy retains only in-frame clones and omits some. Here the sample spans 260,000 or so clones, around four fifths being singletons. The sample was peripheral blood. The receptor comes from a man at least 80 years old with acute or convalescent COVID-19. V usage is TRBV5-1 and J usage is TRBJ2-3; 11 bases are a match to TRBD2. CDR3: CASSLASGGHADTQYF. The CDR3 coding sequence is TGCGCCAGCAGCTTGGCTAGCGGGGGGCACGCGGATACGCAGTATTTT.